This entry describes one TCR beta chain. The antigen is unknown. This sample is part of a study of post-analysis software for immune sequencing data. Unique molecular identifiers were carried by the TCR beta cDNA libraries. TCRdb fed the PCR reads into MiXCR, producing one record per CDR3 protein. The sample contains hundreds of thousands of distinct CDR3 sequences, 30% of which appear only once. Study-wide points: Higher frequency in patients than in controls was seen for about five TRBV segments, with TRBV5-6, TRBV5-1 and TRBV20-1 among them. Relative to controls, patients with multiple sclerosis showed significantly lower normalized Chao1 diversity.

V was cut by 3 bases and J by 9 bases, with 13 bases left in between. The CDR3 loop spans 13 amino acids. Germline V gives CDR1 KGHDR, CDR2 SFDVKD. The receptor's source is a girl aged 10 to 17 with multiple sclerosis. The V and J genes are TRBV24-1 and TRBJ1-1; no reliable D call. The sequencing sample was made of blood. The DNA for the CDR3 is TGTGCCACCAGTGATCCACGATCTCTGAAAGCTTTCTTT. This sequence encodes CATSDPRSLKAFF.